This T cell receptor (beta chain) was captured in a study of PD-1 blockade in classical Hodgkin lymphoma. General study results and limits: Reports described newly diagnosed patients as having lower baseline TCR diversity than healthy donors.

Notes on this clone: What it recognizes is unknown. Distinct nucleotide sequences in the sample also encode this CDR3.

After autologous stem cell transplantation all patients relapsed, and prior brentuximab vedotin exposure differed between cohorts. Magnetic negative selection served to purify CD4+ T cells out of PBMCs that had been thawed. The CDR3 sequence is 13 residues long. V was shortened by 1 base and J by 0 bases, with 4 bases between the two germline ends. Germline values: CDR1 GTSNPN, CDR2 SVGIG (reference sequence). Generated by immunoSEQ multiplex PCR, the TCRdb table keeps only in-frame clones and is missing some. The sample lists tens of thousands of clones, roughly 84% occurring once. The chain recombines TRBV30 with TRBJ1-5; unclear D gene. The source material was CD4+ T cells from blood, sampled at baseline. The clonotype was recovered from a human donor with classical Hodgkin lymphoma. The DNA for the CDR3 is TGTGCCTGGAGTGCAGATAGCAATCAGCCCCAGCATTTT. Amino acid sequence: CAWSADSNQPQHF. Together with reference TRBV30 and TRBJ1-5, the CDR3 gives the full variable domain: SQTIHQWPATLVQPVGSPLSLECTVEGTSNPNLYWYRQAAGRGLQLLFYSVGIGQISSEVPQNLSASRPQDRQFILSSKKLLLSDSGFYLCAWSADSNQPQHFGDGTRLSIL.